The rows below give T cell receptor beta chains drawn from one sample of a study of a mutant IDH1 vaccine in newly diagnosed glioma. These receptors' targets are unknown. Clones were read by immunoSEQ multiplex PCR, and TCRdb kept only the in-frame ones, dropping some. Of some 120,000 clones listed, about four fifths are singletons. Specimen: PBMCs, collected from a glioma patient whose treatment included an IDH1 peptide vaccine. The receptor set was obtained from a man aged 35-49 years with glioma. Each CDR3 is given with its conserved first and last residue. A D gene is named only where the DNA matches it firmly. Expanded clones are given a class, and other clones once, few, many or no size at all.

CDR3 length	clone size	J gene	V gene	D gene	CDR3 protein	CDR3 DNA
13	-	TRBJ1-1	TRBV7-9	-	CASSLSENTEAFF	TGTGCCAGCAGCTTGAGTGAGAACACTGAAGCTTTCTTT
20	few	TRBJ2-3	TRBV4-3	TRBD2	CASSQRIQAMGLDVTDTQYF	TGCGCCAGCAGCCAGCGAATACAAGCAATGGGACTAGACGTGACAGATACGCAGTATTTT
15	once	TRBJ1-5	TRBV10-3	TRBD1	CAISPGTDSNQPQHF	TGTGCCATCAGTCCAGGGACAGATAGCAATCAGCCCCAGCATTTT
13	few	TRBJ1-1	TRBV5-5	-	CASSLQGGTEAFF	TGTGCCAGCAGCTTGCAGGGTGGAACTGAAGCTTTCTTT
11	-	TRBJ2-7	TRBV29-1	-	CSVAHGYEQYF	TGCAGCGTTGCTCACGGCTACGAGCAGTACTTC
13	-	TRBJ1-1	TRBV2	-	CASSRTLNTEAFF	TGTGCCAGCAGTCGGACACTGAACACTGAAGCTTTCTTT
14	-	TRBJ2-3	TRBV19	TRBD2	CASSSGGGIDTQYF	TGTGCCAGTAGTAGCGGGGGGGGAATAGATACGCAGTATTTT
15	-	TRBJ2-4	TRBV2	TRBD1	CASSRDRVPKNIQYF	TGTGCCAGCAGTCGGGACAGGGTACCCAAAAACATTCAGTACTTC
14	-	TRBJ1-4	TRBV18	-	CASSPPRPGEKLFF	TGTGCCAGCTCACCACCGAGACCAGGGGAAAAACTGTTTTTT
16	-	TRBJ2-1	TRBV7-2	-	CASSLGRASSYNEQFF	TGTGCCAGCAGCTTAGGGAGGGCCAGCTCCTACAATGAGCAGTTCTTC
14	-	TRBJ2-7	TRBV29-1	TRBD1	CSALRDRGAYEQYF	TGCAGCGCCCTACGGGACAGGGGGGCCTACGAGCAGTACTTC
16	-	TRBJ2-1	TRBV7-2	TRBD2	CASSLIPGLASNEQFF	TGTGCCAGCAGCTTAATTCCGGGACTAGCGAGCAATGAGCAGTTCTTC
14	-	TRBJ2-7	TRBV11-3	TRBD2	CASSLVLAGYEQYF	TGTGCCAGCAGCTTAGTCCTAGCGGGGTACGAGCAGTACTTC
14	-	TRBJ2-3	TRBV9	-	CASSANTGSDTQYF	TGTGCCAGCAGCGCCAACACAGGGTCGGATACGCAGTATTTT
11	-	TRBJ1-2	TRBV20-1	-	CSAPGRYGYTF	TGCAGTGCTCCGGGCCGCTATGGCTACACCTTC
17	once	TRBJ2-1	TRBV9	TRBD2	CASSVGSSGRSYNEQFF	TGTGCCAGCAGCGTGGGCTCTAGCGGACGCTCCTACAATGAGCAGTTCTTC
13	-	TRBJ2-5	TRBV6-1	TRBD1	CASRQGAAETQYF	TGTGCCAGCAGGCAGGGGGCGGCGGAGACCCAGTACTTC
15	-	TRBJ1-5	TRBV10-3	-	CAISESGQGGQPQHF	TGTGCCATCAGTGAGTCAGGTCAGGGAGGGCAGCCCCAGCATTTT
13	once	TRBJ2-7	TRBV6-5	-	CASSRTPSYEQYF	TGTGCCAGCAGTAGGACACCCTCCTACGAGCAGTACTTC
15	-	TRBJ1-6	TRBV6-6	-	CASRDTGTGNSPLHF	TGTGCCAGCAGGGACACAGGGACGGGAAATTCACCCCTCCACTTT
15	-	TRBJ2-3	TRBV7-2	-	CASTSKAGGQSTQYF	TGTGCCAGCACCTCGAAGGCGGGGGGACAGAGTACGCAGTATTTT
15	-	TRBJ1-1	TRBV7-2	-	CASSPTRVRGWEAFF	TGTGCCAGCAGCCCAACTCGGGTTAGGGGGTGGGAAGCTTTCTTT
14	-	TRBJ2-7	TRBV18	-	CASSPDASSYEQYF	TGTGCCAGCTCACCGGACGCTAGCTCCTACGAGCAGTACTTC
14	-	TRBJ2-7	TRBV27	-	CASSLKGSFYEQYF	TGTGCCAGCAGTTTAAAGGGGTCTTTCTACGAGCAGTACTTC
13	few	TRBJ1-2	TRBV2	TRBD1	CAITDRARYGYTF	TGTGCCATCACAGACAGGGCGCGGTATGGCTACACCTTC
16	-	TRBJ2-3	TRBV7-2	TRBD1	CASSQRQGGSTDTQYF	TGTGCCAGCAGCCAAAGACAGGGGGGGAGCACAGATACGCAGTATTTT
14	-	TRBJ2-7	TRBV29-1	TRBD1	CSVVLGAGGYEQYF	TGCAGCGTTGTCCTAGGGGCAGGGGGCTACGAGCAGTACTTC
12	once	TRBJ1-2	TRBV7-9	-	CASSQDTLGYTF	TGTGCCAGCAGCCAAGACACCCTCGGCTACACCTTC
13	-	TRBJ2-1	TRBV6-1	-	CASSELYYNEQFF	TGTGCCAGCAGTGAACTGTATTACAATGAGCAGTTCTTC
15	-	TRBJ1-3	TRBV4-2	-	CASSQESGRGNTIYF	TGTGCCAGCAGCCAAGAGTCCGGACGAGGAAACACCATATATTTT
17	-	TRBJ2-7	TRBV27	TRBD2	CASSLGFLAGETYEQYF	TGTGCCAGCAGCTTAGGCTTCCTAGCGGGGGAAACCTACGAGCAGTACTTC
13	-	TRBJ1-1	TRBV28	-	CASIPSLYTEAFF	TGTGCCAGCATTCCCTCTTTGTATACTGAAGCTTTCTTT
15	-	TRBJ1-2	TRBV11-1	TRBD1	CASSLLGQGLYGYTF	TGTGCCAGCAGCTTATTGGGACAGGGCCTTTACGGCTACACCTTC
17	-	TRBJ2-3	TRBV28	TRBD1	CASSLSGVGRGTDTQYF	TGTGCCAGCAGTTTATCAGGGGTGGGCAGGGGGACAGATACGCAGTATTTT
15	-	TRBJ2-3	TRBV4-3	TRBD2	CASSQSGVSTDTQYF	TGCGCCAGCAGCCAAAGCGGGGTTAGCACAGATACGCAGTATTTT
15	-	TRBJ2-3	TRBV13	TRBD2	CASSSGGAWSDTQYF	TGTGCCAGCAGTAGCGGGGGGGCCTGGTCAGATACGCAGTATTTT
15	-	TRBJ2-5	TRBV10-3	TRBD1	CAITEGTGGQETQYF	TGTGCCATCACCGAAGGGACAGGGGGGCAGGAGACCCAGTACTTC
15	-	TRBJ2-7	TRBV7-9	TRBD1	CASSGAPGQDYEQYF	TGTGCCAGCAGCGGAGCGCCGGGACAGGACTACGAGCAGTACTTC
16	many	TRBJ2-7	TRBV27	TRBD1	CASSLIPTGGDYEQYF	TGTGCCAGCAGTTTAATCCCGACAGGGGGTGACTACGAGCAGTACTTC
15	-	TRBJ1-2	TRBV6-6	-	CASITLQGPVDGYTF	TGTGCCAGCATTACCTTACAGGGTCCCGTAGATGGCTACACCTTC